Listed below are T cell receptor beta chains from one sample, sequenced in a study of vaccination and CD4 T cells after COVID-19. These TCRs' antigens remain unknown. TCRdb re-derived calls from the PCR reads in MiXCR, one entry per CDR3 protein. The sample yields over 15,000 distinct CDR3 sequences, roughly 31% seen once. The sample was cultured CD4+ T cells from blood. The receptors were gathered from a human donor with COVID-19. Each CDR3 is given with its conserved first and last residue.

CDR3 length: 15
V gene: TRBV7-2
J gene: TRBJ2-3
CDR3 protein: CASSSGSRGTDTQYF

CDR3 length: 15
V gene: TRBV27
J gene: TRBJ2-7
CDR3 protein: CASSSPRTAFHEQYF

CDR3 length: 14
V gene: TRBV7-6
J gene: TRBJ2-5
CDR3 protein: CASSRPGRPETQYF

CDR3 length: 14
V gene: TRBV7-2
J gene: TRBJ2-3
CDR3 protein: CASSPGGSADTQYF

CDR3 length: 16
V gene: TRBV14
J gene: TRBJ2-5
CDR3 protein: CASSQDSSGIPKTQYF

CDR3 length: 16
V gene: TRBV5-1
J gene: TRBJ2-5
CDR3 protein: CASRPGGAGNQETQYF

CDR3 length: 14
V gene: TRBV12-5
J gene: TRBJ2-4
CDR3 protein: CASALGGAKNIQYF

CDR3 length: 14
V gene: TRBV12-3/TRBV12-4
J gene: TRBJ2-5
CDR3 protein: CASSLSGGPATQYF

CDR3 length: 12
V gene: TRBV29-1
J gene: TRBJ1-2
CDR3 protein: CSVESGNYGYTF

CDR3 length: 16
V gene: TRBV7-3
J gene: TRBJ2-3
CDR3 protein: CASSLLAGKSTDTQYF

CDR3 length: 16
V gene: TRBV7-7
J gene: TRBJ2-2
CDR3 protein: CASSSLPDSGTGELFF

CDR3 length: 13
V gene: TRBV6-2/TRBV6-3
J gene: TRBJ2-3
CDR3 protein: CASSSLSTDTQYF

CDR3 length: 11
V gene: TRBV19
J gene: TRBJ1-1
CDR3 protein: CASSILDRAFF

CDR3 length: 16
V gene: TRBV7-9
J gene: TRBJ1-2
CDR3 protein: CASSLESFRDSYGYTF

CDR3 length: 19
V gene: TRBV4-3
J gene: TRBJ2-1
CDR3 protein: CASSPKIIPLSGGNNEQFF

CDR3 length: 13
V gene: TRBV6-1
J gene: TRBJ2-2
CDR3 protein: CASSELGAGELFF

CDR3 length: 14
V gene: TRBV25-1
J gene: TRBJ1-1
CDR3 protein: CASSDDRRNTEAFF

CDR3 length: 14
V gene: TRBV14
J gene: TRBJ2-5
CDR3 protein: CASSRSGSGETQYF

CDR3 length: 14
V gene: TRBV6-2/TRBV6-3
J gene: TRBJ2-1
CDR3 protein: CASRPGGSYNEQFF

CDR3 length: 13
V gene: TRBV7-2
J gene: TRBJ2-7
CDR3 protein: CASSLGGPYEQYF